The rows below give T cell receptor beta chains drawn from one sample of a study of T cell repertoires in cytomegalovirus infection. These TCRs are of unknown antigen specificity. Using its own MiXCR run on the reads, TCRdb lists one record per CDR3 protein. The sample lists tens of thousands of distinct CDR3 sequences; 52% were seen once. This specimen was CD8+ T cells from cultured PBMCs, taken from culture after CMV antigen stimulation. The origin of the receptors is a human donor in good health (CMV status not recorded). Some clones in this sample may be carry-over from other donors' samples. The CDR3 runs from the conserved cysteine through the conserved F or W. Size values are once, few and many counts, or a class for expanded clones, and some rows have none.

17 TRBJ2-5 TRBV10-3 NA CAISESSSRGYQETQYF
11 TRBJ2-7 TRBV6-1 NA CASSAPGRQDF
15 TRBJ2-7 TRBV15 NA CATSRRGGQGYEQYF
14 TRBJ1-1 TRBV4-1 NA CASSQAWRITEAFF
12 TRBJ1-1 TRBV12-3/TRBV12-4 NA CASSLGFDQAFF
19 TRBJ2-2 TRBV6-2/TRBV6-3 NA CASSPLRIAGRANTGELFF
16 TRBJ2-7 TRBV20-1 NA CSARVRGQGNSYEQYF
16 TRBJ2-2 TRBV2 NA CASSEKETARGGELFF
17 TRBJ2-3 TRBV25-1 NA CASSEPDRASSTDTQYF
13 TRBJ2-1 TRBV7-3 once CASNLGGSGEQFF
14 TRBJ1-6 TRBV7-9 NA CASSQPGADSPLHF
20 TRBJ2-2 TRBV28 NA CASSLSPTRLDENPTGELFF
13 TRBJ2-3 TRBV7-8 few CASSLAVSDTQYF
18 TRBJ1-2 TRBV7-8 NA CASSPPRDRGWGNYGYTF
20 TRBJ2-3 TRBV11-2 NA CASSLYYGATRPPTTDTQYF
13 TRBJ2-7 TRBV7-9 NA CASSLDTIYEQYF
16 TRBJ2-3 TRBV7-6 few CASSFPGTNPTDTQYF
13 TRBJ2-1 TRBV7-7 NA CASSPDGRDEQFF
14 TRBJ1-6 TRBV7-2 few CASSPDSHNSPLHF
15 TRBJ1-2 TRBV7-3 few CASSLRASSNYGYTF
11 TRBJ1-1 TRBV7-9 NA CASTGDTEAFF
15 TRBJ1-2 TRBV5-4 NA CASSPPGRNNYGYTF
14 TRBJ2-2 TRBV7-3 NA CASSLAVNTGELFF
15 TRBJ2-1 TRBV27 NA CASSLSAGGYNEQFF
14 TRBJ1-1 TRBV12-3/TRBV12-4 few CASSLMGMNTEAFF
18 TRBJ1-1 TRBV11-2 NA CASSRAGETSFRNTEAFF
16 TRBJ1-1 TRBV7-3 NA CASSLMSGARYTEAFF
17 TRBJ1-4 TRBV28 many CASSSPDGTATNEKLFF
12 TRBJ1-5 TRBV7-2 few CASSLGVQPQHF
21 TRBJ2-6 TRBV7-3 NA CSSSLTGPPWTDDSGANVLTF